The 5 T cell receptor beta chains given below trace back to one sample, sequenced in a study of cytomegalovirus exposure and HLA in healthy donors. Vbeta (60) and Jbeta (13) primers were used in the PCR. Assay: immunoSEQ multiplex PCR; the TCRdb copy retains only in-frame clones and omits some. This sample has over 150,000 clones, with 82% found just once. The sequenced sample consisted of PBMCs. The receptors stem from a girl aged 5-17 years in good health and CMV-seropositive.

The chain has TRBV5-1 and TRBJ1-1; D unresolved. Germline loops: CDR1 SGHRS, CDR2 YFSETQ. The CDR3 is made up of 13 amino acids. Trimming took off 0 bases at V and 2 bases at J, with 5 bases between the two ends. The CDR3 sequence is CASSLDSNTEAFF. CDR3 coding DNA: TGCGCCAGCAGCTTGGACTCTAACACTGAAGCTTTCTTT.

The chain is built from TRBV6-5 and TRBJ1-1; D gene unclear. The ends were cut back, 0 bases at V and 3 bases at J, with 8 bases in the middle. CDR1 is MNHEY and CDR2 is SVGAGI in the germline V gene. CDR3 size: 14 residues. The CDR3 bases are TGTGCCAGCAGTTACTCGATGGCGGACACTGAAGCTTTCTTT. Translation: CASSYSMADTEAFF.

This clone was picked up a small number of times. The chain combines TRBV28 with TRBJ2-1, with 12 bases identical to TRBD2. J lost 8 bases, V lost 6 bases, and 17 bases had no gene match. CDR1 is MDHEN and CDR2 is SYDVKM in the germline V gene. CDR3 length equals 18 residues. The chain's CDR3 is CASSSTSGSGLIRDEQFF. Here the CDR3 DNA reads TGTGCCAGCAGCTCGACTAGCGGGAGTGGGCTGATCCGTGATGAGCAGTTCTTC.

Turning to this clone: The same CDR3 can be traced to other DNA sequences in this sample. This chain links TRBV18 with TRBJ2-5, with TRBD1 as a possible D gene (6 bases). V was cut by 3 bases and J by 4 bases, with 9 bases left in between. The length of the CDR3 is 13 residues. The germline V gene encodes CDR1 KGHSH and CDR2 LQKENI. The CDR3 bases are TGTGCCAGCTCACCGCAGGGGCGAGAGACCCAGTACTTC. This gives the protein CASSPQGRETQYF.

This rearrangement joins TRBV20-1 to TRBJ1-5; 8 nucleotides align to TRBD1. V shed 7 bases and J 9 bases; nucleotides not matched to a gene: 5. Germline V gives CDR1 DFQATT, CDR2 SNEGSKA (reference sequence). This CDR3 is built from 11 residues. DNA for the CDR3: TGCAGTGTCTCCACAGGGGGGCCCCAGCATTTT. It encodes CSVSTGGPQHF.